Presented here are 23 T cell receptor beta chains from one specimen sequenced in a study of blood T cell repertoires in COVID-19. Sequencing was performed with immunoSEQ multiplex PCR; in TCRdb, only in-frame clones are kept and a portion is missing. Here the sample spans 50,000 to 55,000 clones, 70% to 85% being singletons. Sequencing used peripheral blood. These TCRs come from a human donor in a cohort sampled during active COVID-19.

In nucleotides, the CDR3 is TGCGCCAGCAGCCAAAAACCGGGACAGGTTAATTCACCCCTCCACTTT. Translated: CASSQKPGQVNSPLHF. This rearrangement joins TRBV4-1 to TRBJ1-6; 8 bases line up with TRBD1. Germline V gene data show CDR1 as MGHRA and CDR2 as YSYEKL. This CDR3 region has 16 residues. V was pared by 2 bases and J by 6 bases, with 6 bases of the junction left unmatched.

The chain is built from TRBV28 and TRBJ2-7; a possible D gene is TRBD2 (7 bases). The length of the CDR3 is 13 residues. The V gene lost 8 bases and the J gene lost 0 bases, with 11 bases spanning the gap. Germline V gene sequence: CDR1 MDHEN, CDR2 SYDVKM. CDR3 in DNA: TGTGCCAGCGAGGGAGGGGGCTCCTACGAGCAGTACTTC. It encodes CASEGGGSYEQYF.

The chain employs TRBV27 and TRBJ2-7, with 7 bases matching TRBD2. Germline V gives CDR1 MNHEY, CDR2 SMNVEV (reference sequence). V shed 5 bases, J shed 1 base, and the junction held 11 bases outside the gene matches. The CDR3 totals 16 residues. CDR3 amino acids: CASSVGHSRGSYEQYF. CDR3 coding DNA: TGTGCCAGCAGTGTCGGACATTCGCGGGGGTCCTACGAGCAGTACTTC.

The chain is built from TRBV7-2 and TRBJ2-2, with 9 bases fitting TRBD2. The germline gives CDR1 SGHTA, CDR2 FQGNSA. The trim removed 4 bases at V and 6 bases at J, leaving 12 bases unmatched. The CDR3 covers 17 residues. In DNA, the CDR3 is TGTGCCAGCAGCTCGGCGTTCTTTGGCGGGGGGGCCGGGGAGCTGTTTTTT. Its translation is CASSSAFFGGGAGELFF.

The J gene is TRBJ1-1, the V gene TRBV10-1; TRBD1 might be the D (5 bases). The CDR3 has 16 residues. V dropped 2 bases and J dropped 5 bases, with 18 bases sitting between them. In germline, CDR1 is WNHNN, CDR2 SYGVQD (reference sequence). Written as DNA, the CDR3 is TGCGCCAGCAGTGAGCACGACACAGGTGAAAAAACTGAAGCTTTCTTT. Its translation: CASSEHDTGEKTEAFF.

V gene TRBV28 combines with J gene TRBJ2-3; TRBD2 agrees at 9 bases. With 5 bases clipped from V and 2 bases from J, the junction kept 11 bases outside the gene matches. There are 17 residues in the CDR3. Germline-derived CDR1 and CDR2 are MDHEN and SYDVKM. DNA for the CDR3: TGTGCCAGCAGTATAACGATATCTAGCGGGGTCACAGATACGCAGTATTTT. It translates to CASSITISSGVTDTQYF.

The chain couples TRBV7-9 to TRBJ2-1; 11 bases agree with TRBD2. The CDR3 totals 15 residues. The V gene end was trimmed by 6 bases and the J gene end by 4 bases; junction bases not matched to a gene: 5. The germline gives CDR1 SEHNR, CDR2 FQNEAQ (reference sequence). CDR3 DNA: TGTGCCAGCAGGCTACTAGCGGGGGAATACAATGAGCAGTTCTTC. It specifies CASRLLAGEYNEQFF.

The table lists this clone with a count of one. The DNA of the CDR3 is TGTGCCAGTAGTGTTGCACGGGGACAAGATGAAAAACTGTTTTTT. It codes for CASSVARGQDEKLFF. The rearrangement joins TRBV19 to TRBJ1-4; D is perhaps TRBD1 (6 bases). V lost 5 bases, J lost 6 bases, and 16 bases lay in between. Germline V lookup: CDR1 LNHDA, CDR2 SQIVND (reference sequence). CDR3 length equals 15 residues.

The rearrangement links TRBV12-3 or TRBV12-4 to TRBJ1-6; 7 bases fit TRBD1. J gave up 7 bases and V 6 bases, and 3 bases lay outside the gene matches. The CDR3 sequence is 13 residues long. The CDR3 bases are TGTGCCAGCAGCCGACAGGGCAATTCACCCCTCCACTTT. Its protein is CASSRQGNSPLHF.

CDR3 nucleotide sequence: TGCGCCAGCAGCCAGTCGGGCGGGGTTCGTACCAAGAGGACCCAGTACTTC. Its translation is CASSQSGGVRTKRTQYF. The gene calls are TRBV5-1 and TRBJ2-5; weak D call: TRBD2 (6 bases). This CDR3 region has 17 residues. Per germline, CDR1 SGHRS and CDR2 YFSETQ. Trimming cost V 4 bases and J 7 bases, with 26 bases left between them.

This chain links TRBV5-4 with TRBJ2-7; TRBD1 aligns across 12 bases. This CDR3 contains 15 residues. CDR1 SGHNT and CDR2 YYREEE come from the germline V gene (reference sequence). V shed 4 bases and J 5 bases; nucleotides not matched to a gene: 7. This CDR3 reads CASSPGDRGRDEQYF. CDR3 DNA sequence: TGTGCCAGCAGCCCAGGGGACAGGGGGCGCGACGAGCAGTACTTC.

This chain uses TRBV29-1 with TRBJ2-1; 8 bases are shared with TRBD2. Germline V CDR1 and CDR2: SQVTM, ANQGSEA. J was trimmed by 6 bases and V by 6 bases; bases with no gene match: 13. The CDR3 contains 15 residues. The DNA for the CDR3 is TGCAGCGTATACACCGGGACTAGATGGGCCAATGAGCAGTTCTTC. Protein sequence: CSVYTGTRWANEQFF.

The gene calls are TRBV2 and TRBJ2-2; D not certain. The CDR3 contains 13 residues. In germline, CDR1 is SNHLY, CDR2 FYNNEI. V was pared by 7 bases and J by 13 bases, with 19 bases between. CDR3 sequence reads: CASTLDSPRRLFF. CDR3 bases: TGTGCCAGCACCCTCGACTCCCCCCGGCGGCTGTTTTTT.

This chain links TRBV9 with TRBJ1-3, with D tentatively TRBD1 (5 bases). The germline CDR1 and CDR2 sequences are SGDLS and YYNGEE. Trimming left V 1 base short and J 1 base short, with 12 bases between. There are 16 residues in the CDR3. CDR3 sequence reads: CASSVQPQGSGNTIYF. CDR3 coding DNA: TGTGCCAGCAGCGTACAACCTCAGGGATCTGGAAACACCATATATTTT.

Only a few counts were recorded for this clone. CDR3 DNA sequence: TGTGCCAGCAGCCAAGAAAGCGTATGGGTTAGCGGGGGGGCCCACGATGAGCAGTTCTTC. This encodes CASSQESVWVSGGAHDEQFF. The J gene is TRBJ2-1, the V gene TRBV3-1 (or the pseudogene TRBV3-2); 11 bases line up with TRBD2. J was trimmed by 8 bases and V by 0 bases; bases with no gene match: 18. The germline V gene encodes CDR1 LGHDT and CDR2 YNNKEL (reference sequence). This CDR3 is built from 20 residues.

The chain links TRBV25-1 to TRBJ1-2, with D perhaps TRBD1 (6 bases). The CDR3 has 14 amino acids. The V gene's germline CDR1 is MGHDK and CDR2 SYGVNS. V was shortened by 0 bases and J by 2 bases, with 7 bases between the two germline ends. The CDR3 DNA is TGTGCCAGCAGTGAATATACAGGGAACTATGGCTACACCTTC. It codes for CASSEYTGNYGYTF.

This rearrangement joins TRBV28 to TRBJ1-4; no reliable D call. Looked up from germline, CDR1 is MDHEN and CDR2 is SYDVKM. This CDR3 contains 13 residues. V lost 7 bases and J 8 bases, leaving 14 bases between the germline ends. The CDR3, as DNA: TGTGCCAGCAAGTACCTCAACGAGGAAAAACTGTTTTTT. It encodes CASKYLNEEKLFF. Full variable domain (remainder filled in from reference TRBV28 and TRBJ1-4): DVKVTQSSRYLVKRTGEKVFLECVQDMDHENMFWYRQDPGLGLRLIYFSYDVKMKEKGDIPEGYSVSREKKERFSLILESASTNQTSMYLCASKYLNEEKLFFGSGTQLSVL.

The CDR3 coding sequence is TGTGCCTGGAGAGCCTCCACGGGAGGGAGGGGATTAAACACTGAAGCTTTCTTT. It translates to CAWRASTGGRGLNTEAFF. The gene calls are TRBV30 and TRBJ1-1; the D gene is possibly TRBD1 (5 bases). The length of the CDR3 is 18 residues. Between the trimmed V and J ends, which lost 3 bases and 2 bases, there was a span of 25 bases. Germline V gene lookup returns CDR1 GTSNPN and CDR2 SVGIG (reference sequence).

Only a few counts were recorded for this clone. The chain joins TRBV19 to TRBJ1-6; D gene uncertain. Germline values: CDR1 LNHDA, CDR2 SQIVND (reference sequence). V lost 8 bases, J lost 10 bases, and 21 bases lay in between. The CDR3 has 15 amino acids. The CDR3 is CASSLSPPTGSPLHF. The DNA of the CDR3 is TGTGCCAGTTCTTTGTCTCCCCCCACGGGGTCACCCCTCCACTTT.

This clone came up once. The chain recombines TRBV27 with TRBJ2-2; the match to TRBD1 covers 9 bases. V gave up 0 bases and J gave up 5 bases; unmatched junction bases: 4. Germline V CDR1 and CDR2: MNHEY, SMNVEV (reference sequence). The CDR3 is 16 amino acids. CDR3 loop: CASSLSPGQGTGELFF. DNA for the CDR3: TGTGCCAGCAGTTTATCGCCGGGACAGGGAACCGGGGAGCTGTTTTTT.

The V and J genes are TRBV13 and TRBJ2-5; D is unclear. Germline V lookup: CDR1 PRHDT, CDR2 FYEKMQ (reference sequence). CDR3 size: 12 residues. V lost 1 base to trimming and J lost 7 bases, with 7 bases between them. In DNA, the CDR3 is TGTGCCAGCAGCTTAGCACCGGGGACCCAGTACTTC. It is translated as CASSLAPGTQYF.

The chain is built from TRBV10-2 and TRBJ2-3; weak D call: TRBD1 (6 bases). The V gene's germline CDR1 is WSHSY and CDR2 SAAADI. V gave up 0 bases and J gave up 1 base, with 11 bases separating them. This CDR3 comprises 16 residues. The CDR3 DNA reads TGCGCCAGCAGTGAGTCTGGGGGCCTGGGCACAGATACGCAGTATTTT. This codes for CASSESGGLGTDTQYF.

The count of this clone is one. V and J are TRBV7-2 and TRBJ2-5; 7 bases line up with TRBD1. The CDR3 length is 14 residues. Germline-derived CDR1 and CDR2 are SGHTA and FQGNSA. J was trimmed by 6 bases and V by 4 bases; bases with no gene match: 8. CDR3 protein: CASSSQQGRQTQYF. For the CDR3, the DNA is TGTGCCAGCAGCTCACAACAGGGGCGGCAGACCCAGTACTTC.